This TCR beta chain was sequenced in a study of CD8 T cells in ankylosing spondylitis (dated by TCRdb to 2016 to 2017). Background for the entire study: The study profiled T cell receptor beta repertoires in healthy donors and ankylosing spondylitis patients to find disease-linked TCR variants. The whole study cohort included under 140 healthy donors and around 24 ankylosing spondylitis patients. Peripheral blood samples were taken, and synovial fluid was additionally collected from ankylosing spondylitis patients.

There are many counts of this clonotype. Its antigen is unknown. No per-base quality is available; no much larger clone lies one base away. The sequencing machine was an Illumina HiSeq 2500. Quantitative 5'-RACE with molecular barcodes was used to prepare TCR beta libraries. The original methods were these. To identify disease-linked TCR variants, a new computational method was used, one built on a probabilistic model of VDJ rearrangement. The public reads were quality trimmed at Q25 with fastp and then assembled into clones with MiXCR by TCRdb, keeping productive beta chains. All rows with the same CDR3 protein become a single entry with the most common DNA and genes. It is TCRdb's table, rather than the study itself, that gives the V and J calls and clone size. This sample has roughly 90,000 distinct CDR3 sequences in its table, and about 7.7% of those were observed once. The leading ten clones occupy nearly 10% of the sample.

The CDR3 holds 16 amino acids from the cysteine to the phenylalanine. CDR3 DNA is the only sequence kept; it has 48 bases, read in frame from the first base. CDR1 and CDR2 are read off the germline V gene as SGHVS and FQNEAQ. V gives up 5 bases and J gives up 0 bases, and the segment between their germline ends measures 14 bases. Beyond this particular receptor, the publication reports: Some motif variants had previously been reported in the synovial fluid and blood of reactive arthritis patients, which suggests shared mechanisms of disease initiation. A TCR beta motif of roughly 8 highly homologous amino acid variants appeared characteristic of blood from ankylosing spondylitis patients. A CD8+ phenotype was shown by the disease-linked clones, which were found at relatively low frequencies in peripheral blood. The disease-linked clones were reported as significantly enriched in matched synovial fluid samples from ankylosing spondylitis patients.

The rearranged segments are TRBV7-8 and TRBJ1-3; the D gene is possibly TRBD1, with 5 bases matching. The material sequenced was blood, either unsorted or a sorted T cell fraction (not recorded which). This sequence originates from a male donor with ankylosing spondylitis or in good health (not recorded which). The CDR3 reads as follows: CASSHRQRHSGNTIYF. Here is the DNA: TGTGCCAGCAGCCATCGACAGAGACACTCTGGAAACACCATATATTTT. The entire variable domain, with the stretches around the CDR3 drawn from the reference TRBV7-8 and TRBJ1-3 proteins, is GAGVSQSPRYKVAKRGQDVALRCDPISGHVSLFWYQQALGQGPEFLTYFQNEAQLDKSGLPSDRFFAERPEGSVSTLKIQRTQQEDSAVYLCASSHRQRHSGNTIYFGEGSWLTVV.